Presented here are 13 T cell receptor beta chains from one specimen sequenced in a study of blood T cell repertoires in COVID-19. Profiling relied on immunoSEQ multiplex PCR, and the TCRdb table lists in-frame clones only, not all of them. The profile shows about 100,000 clones, approximately 84% of them singletons. Sequencing used peripheral blood. The origin of the receptors is a man between 25 and 39 years old in a cohort sampled during active COVID-19.

The chain is built from TRBV3-1 (or the pseudogene TRBV3-2) and TRBJ2-1, with D hard to call. This CDR3 has 14 amino acids. Looked up from germline, CDR1 is LGHDT and CDR2 is YNNKEL (reference sequence). With 0 bases removed from V and 4 bases from J, the gap between germline ends came to 7 bases. The CDR3 here is CASSQDSRYNEQFF. In DNA form, the CDR3 reads TGTGCCAGCAGCCAAGATTCTAGGTACAATGAGCAGTTCTTC.

This clone was recorded once. V usage is TRBV4-3 and J usage is TRBJ1-6; no firm D call. The V gene lost 0 bases and the J gene lost 6 bases, with 12 bases spanning the gap. Germline CDR1 LGHNA, CDR2 YSLEER. There are 16 residues in the CDR3. CDR3 bases: TGCGCCAGCAGCCAAGATCCTCCGGGAGGTAATTCACCCCTCCACTTT. Its translation: CASSQDPPGGNSPLHF.

This sequence joins TRBV10-3 and TRBJ2-2; 8 bases align to TRBD1. Germline V gene sequence: CDR1 ENHRY, CDR2 SYGVKD. Trimming at V came to 8 bases and at J to 1 base, leaving 0 bases not matched to a gene. This CDR3 is 13 amino acids long. This CDR3 reads CAIGTGNTGELFF. For the CDR3, the DNA is TGTGCCATCGGGACAGGGAACACCGGGGAGCTGTTTTTT.

V gene TRBV27 combines with J gene TRBJ2-7, with 7 bases aligning to TRBD1. Germline V gene sequence: CDR1 MNHEY, CDR2 SMNVEV (reference sequence). CDR3 length: 14 residues. V was clipped by 0 bases and J by 3 bases; unmatched bases: 2. The CDR3, as DNA: TGTGCCAGCAGTTTATCCCGACAGGGCTACGAGCAGTACTTC. Translated: CASSLSRQGYEQYF.

This clone has a handful of counts. The V and J genes are TRBV6-4 and TRBJ1-1; 7 bases align to TRBD1. This CDR3 region has 14 residues. Germline V gene data show CDR1 as MRHNA and CDR2 as SNTAGT. V was pared by 6 bases and J by 4 bases, with 8 bases of the junction left unmatched. The CDR3 region has the DNA TGTGCCAGCAGCACAGGGGTGGAGAGCACTGAAGCTTTCTTT. As protein: CASSTGVESTEAFF.

This clone was counted only a few times. The chain uses TRBV30 and TRBJ1-2; 7 bases fit TRBD1. CDR1 is GTSNPN, CDR2 SVGIG, per germline (reference sequence). This CDR3 comprises 13 residues. V was clipped by 3 bases and J by 10 bases; unmatched bases: 11. The CDR3, as DNA: TGTGCCTGGAGCGCGACAGGGATTAGGGACTACACCTTC. Its translation is CAWSATGIRDYTF.

This clone was found a few times. The chain has TRBV4-1 and TRBJ2-7, with 8 bases that match TRBD1. In germline, CDR1 is MGHRA, CDR2 YSYEKL. With 1 base clipped from V and 5 bases from J, the junction kept 7 bases outside the gene matches. CDR3 length: 15 residues. The CDR3 DNA follows: TGCGCCAGCAGCCAAGTGGGACAGGAAAAAAACGAGCAGTACTTC. Translated, it gives CASSQVGQEKNEQYF.

This clone was counted only a few times. The genes are TRBV18 and TRBJ1-5, with no clear D. The ends were cut back, 5 bases at V and 7 bases at J, with 9 bases in the middle. The CDR3 loop spans 12 amino acids. The V gene's germline CDR1 is KGHSH and CDR2 LQKENI. The CDR3 is CASSEEKQPQHF. CDR3 coding DNA: TGTGCCAGCTCAGAAGAGAAGCAGCCCCAGCATTTT.

The table lists this clone with a few counts. J is TRBJ1-6 and V is TRBV5-1; 12 bases line up with TRBD1. The CDR3 loop spans 19 amino acids. The germline V gene has CDR1 SGHRS and CDR2 YFSETQ. Trimming cost V 4 bases and J 10 bases; bases outside gene matches: 18. CDR3 nucleotides: TGCGCCAGCAGCACCGGATATGGCGGGACAGGGGGCGATGGGTCACCCCTCCACTTT. Translation gives CASSTGYGGTGGDGSPLHF. Variable domain in full (rest from reference TRBV5-1 and TRBJ1-6): KAGVTQTPRYLIKTRGQQVTLSCSPISGHRSVSWYQQTPGQGLQFLFEYFSETQRNKGNFPGRFSGRQFSNSRSEMNVSTLELGDSALYLCASSTGYGGTGGDGSPLHFGNGTRLTVT.

The genes are TRBV19 and TRBJ2-1; D is perhaps TRBD1 (6 bases). Germline values: CDR1 LNHDA, CDR2 SQIVND (reference sequence). The CDR3 has 13 amino acids. Trimming pared 7 bases from V and 5 bases from J, leaving 12 bases between. The CDR3 coding sequence is TGTGCCAGTACCAAGAGACAGGACAATGAGCAGTTCTTC. It encodes CASTKRQDNEQFF.

This chain links TRBV2 with TRBJ1-4, with a possible D match to TRBD1 (6 bases). The ends were cut back, 9 bases at V and 5 bases at J, with 19 bases in the middle. Per the germline V gene, CDR1 is SNHLY and CDR2 is FYNNEI. The CDR3 length is 15 residues. DNA for the CDR3: TGTGCCAGTACCCCGAGGGGGTTCCCAAATGAAAAACTGTTTTTT. Its translation: CASTPRGFPNEKLFF.

V is TRBV6-5 and J is TRBJ2-7; 12 positions agree with TRBD1. J gave up 3 bases and V 6 bases, and 6 bases lay outside the gene matches. This CDR3 region has 15 residues. Germline V lookup: CDR1 MNHEY, CDR2 SVGAGI. The CDR3, as DNA: TGTGCCAGCAGGCCCGGGACAGGGGGCGTCTACGAGCAGTACTTC. Translated, it gives CASRPGTGGVYEQYF.

This clone was detected a few times. The V and J genes are TRBV30 and TRBJ1-1, with TRBD1 as a possible D gene (5 bases). This CDR3 has 13 amino acids. Germline CDR1 and CDR2: GTSNPN and SVGIG (reference sequence). V dropped 7 bases and J dropped 4 bases, with 16 bases sitting between them. In DNA, the CDR3 is TGTGCCTCGCAGTGGGTAAGGGGCACTGAAGCTTTCTTT. This sequence encodes CASQWVRGTEAFF.